This TCR beta chain was sequenced for a study of vaccination and CD4 T cells after COVID-19. As for the study in general: Median time from COVID diagnosis to post-COVID sampling was 101 days (35 to 161). Typically, post-vaccine samples were obtained a median about 79 days after dose two, within a range of 14 to 241. From HCoV-229E, HCoV-OC43, HCoV-NL63 and SARS-CoV-2, overlapping spike peptides were used to stimulate the cells.

On this clonotype itself: Its antigen is as yet unknown.

At the Johns Hopkins FTIC core, DNA taken from cultured CD4+ T cells was sequenced by way of the Oncomine TCR Beta short-read assay. One entry per CDR3 protein, called by TCRdb with MiXCR from the PCR reads. This table has around 7,100 distinct CDR3 sequences, approximately 60% appearing once. Treatment reported: roughly 10-day PBMC culture with coronavirus spike peptide pools or control peptides (ViraFEST assay). Gathered ahead of the COVID-19 pandemic (2011-2018) were the CD4+ T cells of the unexposed donor. CDR3 length: 13 residues. Unmatched junction bases numbered 4, after V lost 4 bases and J lost 9 bases. Germline V gene sequence: CDR1 SNHLY, CDR2 FYNNEI. Overall study results and limits: The median SARS-CoV-2-reactive clonotype number increased from approximately 21 to 38, without statistical significance.

The rearrangement uses TRBV2 and TRBJ2-3; TRBD2 matches 10 bases. Sequences were obtained from CD4+ T cells from blood, cultured in vitro. The receptor was isolated from a human donor in good health. The CDR3 DNA sequence: TGTGCCAGCAGTGCCGCACTAGCGGGGACGCAGTATTTT. Translated: CASSAALAGTQYF.